The next 17 T cell receptor beta chains were all read from a single sample in a study of blood T cell repertoires in COVID-19. Sequencing was performed with immunoSEQ multiplex PCR; in TCRdb, only in-frame clones are kept and a portion is missing. Of about 300,000 clones listed, about nine tenths are singletons. The sequenced sample consisted of peripheral blood. The source of these receptors is a woman between 25 and 40 years old with COVID-19, enrolled during active disease.

The chain links TRBV28 to TRBJ2-7; 10 bases agree with TRBD1. Trimming at V came to 4 bases and at J to 3 bases, leaving 6 bases not matched to a gene. Germline CDR1 MDHEN, CDR2 SYDVKM. The CDR3 is 15 amino acids. CDR3 loop: CASSSRTGGLYEQYV. CDR3 nucleotides: TGTGCCAGCAGTTCCCGGACAGGGGGGCTCTACGAGCAGTACGTC.

V and J are TRBV30 and TRBJ1-1, with a weak D call TRBD1 (6 bases). Germline lookup yields CDR1 GTSNPN and CDR2 SVGIG (reference sequence). The CDR3 extends over 12 amino acids. V lost 4 bases and J 6 bases, leaving 12 bases between the germline ends. CDR3 protein: CAWNRGQSEAFF. CDR3 DNA: TGTGCCTGGAACCGAGGACAGTCTGAAGCTTTCTTT.

The chain employs TRBV19 and TRBJ2-1, with D unresolved. V was pared by 1 base and J by 1 base, with 8 bases between. This CDR3 is 15 amino acids long. Germline CDR1 reads LNHDA; CDR2 reads SQIVND (reference sequence). CDR3 DNA sequence: TGTGCCAGTAGTATAGCGGTTGTGTCCTACAATGAGCAGTTCTTC. This sequence encodes CASSIAVVSYNEQFF.

V and J are TRBV7-2 and TRBJ1-2; 7 positions match TRBD1. V dropped 5 bases and J dropped 4; count of bases not matched to a gene: 10. The germline V gene has CDR1 SGHTA and CDR2 FQGNSA. This CDR3 has 15 residues. The CDR3 DNA reads as TGTGCCAGCAGCCCGGGACAGCCTCGGGGCTATGGCTACACCTTC. Protein: CASSPGQPRGYGYTF.

V is TRBV24-1 and J is TRBJ2-6; D is unresolved. The length of the CDR3 is 16 residues. The V gene lost 3 bases and the J gene lost 0 bases, with 8 bases spanning the gap. CDR1 KGHDR and CDR2 SFDVKD come from the germline V gene. The CDR3: CATSDPQSSGANVLTF. The CDR3 DNA is TGTGCCACCAGTGATCCACAGAGCTCTGGGGCCAACGTCCTGACTTTC.

The rearrangement links TRBV2 to TRBJ2-2, with TRBD1 identical over 7 bases. Germline CDR1 reads SNHLY; CDR2 reads FYNNEI. V was clipped by 6 bases and J by 1 base; unmatched bases: 5. The CDR3 covers 15 residues. CDR3 nucleotides: TGTGCCAGCAGCGAATGGACAGGGAACACCGGGGAGCTGTTTTTT. Translation: CASSEWTGNTGELFF. Looking up the rest from reference TRBV2 and TRBJ2-2 gives the full variable domain: EPEVTQTPSHQVTQMGQEVILRCVPISNHLYFYWYRQILGQKVEFLVSFYNNEISEKSEIFDDQFSVERPDGSNFTLKIRSTKLEDSAMYFCASSEWTGNTGELFFGEGSRLTVL.

This clone was observed at least ten times. The chain links TRBV6-4 to TRBJ2-5; D is possibly TRBD1 (6 bases). The germline V and J ends were trimmed by 6 bases and 5 bases, with 13 bases remaining between them. This CDR3 comprises 13 residues. CDR1 MRHNA and CDR2 SNTAGT come from the germline V gene. CDR3 nucleotide sequence: TGTGCCAGCAGCCGGACAGCCGAGGAGACCCAGTACTTC. Amino acid sequence: CASSRTAEETQYF.

This clone has just a few counts. This chain joins TRBV15 and TRBJ1-1, with 8 bases that match TRBD1. The CDR3 loop spans 14 amino acids. Germline V lookup: CDR1 LNHNV, CDR2 YYDKDF (reference sequence). J lost 1 base, V lost 7 bases, and 5 bases had no gene match. The CDR3 spells CATNLDRANTEAFF. In DNA, the CDR3 is TGTGCCACCAACCTGGACAGGGCGAACACTGAAGCTTTCTTT.

This clone showed up just once. This chain connects TRBV18 to TRBJ1-1, with 9 bases fitting TRBD1. This CDR3 has 15 residues. CDR1 is KGHSH, CDR2 LQKENI, per germline. V dropped 3 bases and J dropped 5; count of bases not matched to a gene: 7. The CDR3 sequence is CASSPTGQGKTEAFF. The CDR3 DNA is TGTGCCAGCTCACCTACTGGACAGGGGAAAACTGAAGCTTTCTTT.

The genes are TRBV5-8 and TRBJ1-4; 12 bases fit TRBD1. The CDR3 runs to 15 residues. CDR1 and CDR2 from the germline V gene are SGHTS and YDEGEE. After removal of 0 bases from V and 10 bases from J, the junction contained 4 bases not matched to a gene. This CDR3 reads CASSLGGTGGRKLFF. Here the CDR3 DNA reads TGTGCCAGCAGCTTGGGGGGGACAGGGGGCCGAAAACTGTTTTTT.

The CDR3 here is CASTDSIGNTIYF. The CDR3 DNA sequence: TGTGCCAGCACCGACAGTATTGGAAACACCATATATTTT. This chain connects TRBV28 to TRBJ1-3; a weak D match, TRBD1 (5 bases). Germline V gene lookup returns CDR1 MDHEN and CDR2 SYDVKM. The CDR3 sequence is 13 residues long. V gave up 7 bases and J gave up 3 bases, with 10 bases separating them.

This chain joins TRBV30 and TRBJ1-1, with 7 bases that match TRBD1. Germline CDR1 is GTSNPN and CDR2 is SVGIG (reference sequence). The CDR3 covers 14 residues. V was pared by 3 bases and J by 1 base, with 5 bases of the junction left unmatched. This CDR3 is CAWSEQGRNTEAFF. CDR3 nucleotides: TGTGCCTGGAGCGAACAGGGGCGGAACACTGAAGCTTTCTTT.

This clone was found once. CDR3 sequence: CASSREGRAYNSPLHF. The DNA of the CDR3 is TGTGCCAGCAGTAGGGAGGGAAGGGCCTATAATTCACCCCTCCACTTT. The J gene is TRBJ1-6, the V gene TRBV7-9; the D is unclear. The CDR3 contains 16 residues. Germline V gives CDR1 SEHNR, CDR2 FQNEAQ (reference sequence). V lost 6 bases, J lost 2 bases, and 14 bases lay in between.

V and J are TRBV5-1 and TRBJ1-2, with 10 nucleotides matching TRBD1. CDR1 SGHRS and CDR2 YFSETQ come from the germline V gene. V was clipped by 3 bases and J by 4 bases; unmatched bases: 15. CDR3 length: 18 residues. The CDR3 coding sequence is TGCGCCAGCAGCTCAATCCGGGACAGGGGTATTTCGGGCTATGGCTACACCTTC. Translation: CASSSIRDRGISGYGYTF.

The J gene is TRBJ1-4, the V gene TRBV7-9, with TRBD1 matching 8 bases. CDR1 is SEHNR, CDR2 FQNEAQ, per germline (reference sequence). The CDR3 loop spans 15 amino acids. Trimming removed 5 bases from V and 4 bases from J; junction bases left unmatched: 6. The CDR3 sequence is CASSPPGQVNEKLFF. The CDR3, as DNA: TGTGCCAGCAGCCCACCGGGACAGGTTAATGAAAAACTGTTTTTT.

The J gene is TRBJ2-2, the V gene TRBV7-2; 7 bases are a match to TRBD2. The trim removed 6 bases at V and 6 bases at J, leaving 16 bases unmatched. This CDR3 region has 17 residues. Germline V gives CDR1 SGHTA, CDR2 FQGNSA. The DNA for the CDR3 is TGTGCCAGCAGGCCAAGCGGGGCGGAGGTTCGGGCCGGGGAGCTGTTTTTT. Its translation: CASRPSGAEVRAGELFF.

V is TRBV5-8 and J is TRBJ1-6; 10 bases are a match to TRBD1. V was clipped by 4 bases and J by 4 bases; unmatched bases: 11. Germline V lookup: CDR1 SGHTS, CDR2 YDEGEE. The length of the CDR3 is 18 residues. CDR3 region: CASSEGQGVRTYNSPLHF. The CDR3 DNA reads TGTGCCAGCAGCGAAGGACAGGGGGTACGGACTTATAATTCACCCCTCCACTTT.